Given below is one T cell receptor (beta chain) in context. What it recognizes is unknown. After constant-region reverse-primer amplification, full-length variable regions underwent semi-nested PCR with Nested Universal Primer A. TCRdb itself ran the 5' RACE reads through MiXCR, one entry per CDR3 protein. The profile shows tens of thousands of distinct CDR3 sequences, 15% to 20% of them singletons. The V end was cut by 0 bases, the J end by 1 base, with 10 bases between. The length of the CDR3 is 15 residues. CDR1 is SGHRS and CDR2 is YFSETQ in the germline V gene. Overall study results and limits: Tumor-infiltrating Treg TCR alpha and beta sequences overlapped most with tumor naive CD4+ T cells, then blood naive.

Sequenced: naive CD4+ T cells sorted from blood. Documented subset: naive CD4+ T cells, CD4+CD45RA+CD25-. This TCR was recovered from a female donor with breast cancer. The V call is TRBV5-1, the J call TRBJ1-1, with unresolved D. As DNA, the CDR3 is TGCGCCAGCAGCTTGGGCCGCCTGGGGAACACTGAAGCTTTCTTT. Translation gives CASSLGRLGNTEAFF.